What follows are 21 T cell receptor beta chains derived from one specimen sequenced in a study of control samples from healthy donors and cancer patients. Sequenced by immunoSEQ multiplex PCR; TCRdb stores in-frame clones only, minus some. Of roughly 170,000 clones listed, 85% to 95% are singletons. Sequenced input: blood. The origin of the receptors is a man aged 18 to 29 in good health.

This rearrangement joins TRBV2 to TRBJ1-1; D is undetermined. Trimming cost V 9 bases and J 0 bases, with 11 bases left between them. CDR3 length: 13 residues. Germline CDR1 is SNHLY and CDR2 is FYNNEI. The CDR3 loop is CARSDQMNTEAFF. In DNA, the CDR3 is TGTGCCAGGTCGGATCAGATGAACACTGAAGCTTTCTTT.

The V gene is TRBV14, the J gene TRBJ2-7; D is unresolved. Germline loops: CDR1 SGHDN, CDR2 FVKESK. V was clipped by 4 bases and J by 3 bases, with 7 bases between them. The CDR3 runs 12 residues. The CDR3 region has the DNA TGTGCCAGCAGCCCGGGCTACTACGAGCAGTACTTC. Translated, it gives CASSPGYYEQYF.

The J gene is TRBJ2-5, the V gene TRBV5-1, with D hard to call. Per germline, CDR1 SGHRS and CDR2 YFSETQ. V lost 4 bases, J lost 5 bases, and 12 bases lay in between. The CDR3 totals 13 residues. The CDR3: CASSPNPMETQYF. The CDR3 DNA follows: TGCGCCAGCAGCCCCAACCCCATGGAGACCCAGTACTTC. The variable domain in full, completed from reference TRBV5-1 and TRBJ2-5, reads KAGVTQTPRYLIKTRGQQVTLSCSPISGHRSVSWYQQTPGQGLQFLFEYFSETQRNKGNFPGRFSGRQFSNSRSEMNVSTLELGDSALYLCASSPNPMETQYFGPGTRLLVL.

The genes are TRBV6-5 and TRBJ2-7, with D perhaps matching TRBD2 (5 bases). Germline V gives CDR1 MNHEY, CDR2 SVGAGI. Trimming stripped 8 bases from V and 3 bases from J, with 11 bases between. The CDR3 has 12 amino acids. In DNA form, the CDR3 reads TGTGCCAGCTCCCGGGGAAGCTACGAGCAGTACTTC. Its translation: CASSRGSYEQYF.

This chain joins TRBV2 and TRBJ2-3; no reliable D call. V dropped 8 bases and J dropped 3 bases, with 12 bases sitting between them. CDR3 length equals 13 residues. Germline assignment: CDR1 SNHLY and CDR2 FYNNEI. This CDR3 is CASLLVSTDTQYF. CDR3 nucleotides: TGTGCCAGCCTGCTTGTATCAACAGATACGCAGTATTTT.

The sample holds one count of this clone. This chain links TRBV2 with TRBJ1-1; D is unclear. The CDR3 is 10 amino acids. Germline values: CDR1 SNHLY, CDR2 FYNNEI. V lost 3 bases, J lost 10 bases, and 6 bases lay in between. The CDR3 spells CASSERGAFF. The CDR3 nucleotides are TGTGCCAGCAGTGAGAGAGGAGCTTTCTTT.

This chain connects TRBV19 to TRBJ2-1; 10 bases are shared with TRBD1. The V and J ends lost 7 bases and 3 bases, in that order; junction bases with no gene match: 12. This CDR3 region has 17 residues. Germline assignment: CDR1 LNHDA and CDR2 SQIVND (reference sequence). The CDR3 reads CASTQPGDRGYYNEQFF. CDR3 DNA sequence: TGTGCCAGTACCCAACCGGGGGACAGGGGCTACTACAATGAGCAGTTCTTC.

V is TRBV5-1 and J is TRBJ2-1; no reliable D call. V was clipped by 7 bases and J by 6 bases, with 17 bases between them. CDR1 SGHRS and CDR2 YFSETQ come from the germline V gene. The CDR3 extends over 14 amino acids. CDR3 sequence reads: CASHPQDHPNEQFF. In DNA form, the CDR3 reads TGCGCCAGCCACCCCCAGGACCATCCCAATGAGCAGTTCTTC.

The chain uses TRBV7-3 and TRBJ2-1; D is undetermined. This CDR3 is built from 12 residues. Between the trimmed V and J ends, which lost 5 bases and 5 bases, there was a span of 7 bases. Germline V gives CDR1 SGHTA, CDR2 FQGTGA. DNA for the CDR3: TGTGCCAGCAGCATGCCCGACAATGAGCAGTTCTTC. Its protein product is CASSMPDNEQFF.

V and J are TRBV14 and TRBJ2-7; weak D call: TRBD2 (6 bases). The CDR3 is 15 amino acids. Per germline, CDR1 SGHDN and CDR2 FVKESK. Trimming shortened V by 1 base and J by 5 bases, and 15 bases separated the two germline ends. The CDR3 DNA sequence: TGTGCCAGCAGCCAAGTGTTCGGGGCGGGGAACGAGCAGTACTTC. It encodes CASSQVFGAGNEQYF.

The CDR3 coding sequence is TGTGCCAGCAGTACGGGACAGGGAGCTTCACCCCTCCACTTT. Translated: CASSTGQGASPLHF. This rearrangement joins TRBV6-5 to TRBJ1-6, with 9 bases lining up with TRBD1. The CDR3 has 14 amino acids. Per germline, CDR1 MNHEY and CDR2 SVGAGI. The V segment lost 5 bases and the J segment 9 bases; nucleotides outside the gene matches: 5.

The V call is TRBV18, the J call TRBJ1-3; D remains unclear. Trimming took 3 bases from V and 0 from J, leaving 15 bases between them. The CDR3 extends over 17 amino acids. Germline CDR1 KGHSH, CDR2 LQKENI. The CDR3 nucleotides read TGTGCCAGCTCACCCTCTTTGGTAGATTACTCTGGAAACACCATATATTTT. Its translation: CASSPSLVDYSGNTIYF.

This clone was seen just once. The chain links TRBV28 to TRBJ1-1; 8 nucleotides line up with TRBD1. CDR1 is MDHEN and CDR2 is SYDVKM in the germline V gene. Trimming removed 4 bases from V and 3 bases from J; junction bases left unmatched: 7. This CDR3 spans 15 amino acids. CDR3 bases: TGTGCCAGCAGTTCCCGGACAGGGTTAGACACTGAAGCTTTCTTT. This gives the protein CASSSRTGLDTEAFF.

The chain has TRBV2 and TRBJ1-5; D is perhaps TRBD1 (6 bases). The CDR3 extends over 14 amino acids. Trimming left V 6 bases short and J 5 bases short, with 14 bases between. CDR1 SNHLY and CDR2 FYNNEI come from the germline V gene. CDR3 in amino acids: CASRRQQGDQPQHF. The CDR3 DNA follows: TGTGCCAGCAGGAGGCAACAGGGCGATCAGCCCCAGCATTTT.

V usage is TRBV6-5 and J usage is TRBJ2-3; D is possibly TRBD2 (6 bases). Germline-derived CDR1 and CDR2 are MNHEY and SVGAGI. The CDR3 has 14 residues. With 10 bases removed from V and 0 bases from J, the gap between germline ends came to 14 bases. For the CDR3, the DNA is TGTGCCACCATAGAGCGGGTTAGCACAGATACGCAGTATTTT. It encodes CATIERVSTDTQYF.

The V and J genes are TRBV18 and TRBJ2-7, with 7 bases aligning to TRBD1. This CDR3 contains 13 residues. V gave up 4 bases and J gave up 3 bases; unmatched junction bases: 3. CDR1 KGHSH and CDR2 LQKENI come from the germline V gene. This CDR3 reads CASSLGQSYEQYF. The DNA for the CDR3 is TGTGCCAGCTCACTGGGACAGAGCTACGAGCAGTACTTC.

About this clone itself: Other nucleotide sequences in the sample specify the same CDR3. This rearrangement joins TRBV5-1 to TRBJ2-3, with D unclear. V was clipped by 0 bases and J by 3 bases, with 8 bases between them. Germline V gene data show CDR1 as SGHRS and CDR2 as YFSETQ. The CDR3 spans 14 residues. The DNA for the CDR3 is TGCGCCAGCAGCTTGGTACAGAATACAGATACGCAGTATTTT. Residues: CASSLVQNTDTQYF.

Only one count was recorded for this clone. At the DNA level, this CDR3 is encoded by other sequences in the same sample as well. The CDR3 spells CASSPDIDYEQYF. The CDR3 DNA sequence: TGTGCCAGCAGCCCGGACATCGACTACGAGCAGTACTTC. The chain carries TRBV7-9 and TRBJ2-7; D might be TRBD1 (5 bases). V shed 5 bases and J shed 3 bases, with 11 bases lying between them. CDR3 length equals 13 residues. Germline CDR1 SEHNR, CDR2 FQNEAQ (reference sequence).

As DNA, the CDR3 is TGTGCCAGCAGCCGAGTCGGCGGGGGGCGGAATGAGCAGTTCTTC. As protein: CASSRVGGGRNEQFF. The chain combines TRBV4-2 with TRBJ2-1; 8 nucleotides match TRBD2. The V gene end was trimmed by 4 bases and the J gene end by 7 bases; junction bases not matched to a gene: 9. There are 15 residues in the CDR3. Germline V gene lookup returns CDR1 LGHNA and CDR2 YNFKEQ.

The chain uses TRBV14 and TRBJ2-5, with 12 bases matching TRBD1. Germline CDR1 SGHDN, CDR2 FVKESK. CDR3 length equals 16 residues. The V and J ends lost 4 bases and 5 bases, in that order; junction bases with no gene match: 8. CDR3 sequence (DNA): TGTGCCAGCAGCCCCCCGGGACAGGGGGCATGGGAGACCCAGTACTTC. Translation: CASSPPGQGAWETQYF.

The chain uses TRBV24-1 and TRBJ2-1, with 11 nucleotides matching TRBD2. The CDR3 runs to 15 residues. The trim removed 9 bases at V and 7 bases at J, leaving 10 bases unmatched. CDR1 is KGHDR and CDR2 is SFDVKD in the germline V gene. As DNA, the CDR3 is TGTGCCACCGGGGCGACTAGCGGGGAAGGGAATGAGCAGTTCTTC. This encodes CATGATSGEGNEQFF.